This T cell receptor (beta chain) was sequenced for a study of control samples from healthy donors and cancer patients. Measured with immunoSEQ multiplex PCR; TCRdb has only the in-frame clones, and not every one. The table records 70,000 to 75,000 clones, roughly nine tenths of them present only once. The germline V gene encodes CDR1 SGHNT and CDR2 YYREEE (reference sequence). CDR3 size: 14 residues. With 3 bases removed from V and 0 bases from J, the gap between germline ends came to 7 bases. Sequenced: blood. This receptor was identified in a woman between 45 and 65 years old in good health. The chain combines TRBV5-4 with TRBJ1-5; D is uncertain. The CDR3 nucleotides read TGTGCCAGCAGCTATGGTGGTAGCAATCAGCCCCAGCATTTT. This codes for CASSYGGSNQPQHF.